These 11 T cell receptor beta chains share one sample of origin, sequenced in a study of T cells expressing NK-cell markers. From its re-call of the 5' RACE reads, TCRdb lists each CDR3 protein once, without DNA. This table lists roughly 170,000 distinct CDR3 sequences. Sequencing was performed on blood T cells: a sorted CD56 or NKG2C T cell subset, CD4+ or CD8+ T cells, or bulk PBMC T cells (not recorded which). Source of these receptors: a woman between 18 and 70 years old in good health.

The chain couples TRBV4-1 to TRBJ2-3. Germline V lookup: CDR1 MGHRA, CDR2 YSYEKL. The CDR3 is 13 residues long. The CDR3 reads CASSQIIGGTQYF.

The chain is built from TRBV2 and TRBJ1-1; the TCRdb D gene call, TRBD1, has no DNA to confirm it. Germline values: CDR1 SNHLY, CDR2 FYNNEI. This CDR3 has 13 residues. The CDR3 spells CASSGPGGTEAFF. Full variable domain (outside the CDR3, taken from reference TRBV2 and TRBJ1-1): EPEVTQTPSHQVTQMGQEVILRCVPISNHLYFYWYRQILGQKVEFLVSFYNNEISEKSEIFDDQFSVERPDGSNFTLKIRSTKLEDSAMYFCASSGPGGTEAFFGQGTRLTVV.

The V call is TRBV7-8, the J call TRBJ2-1. The CDR3 consists of 14 residues. Germline CDR1 SGHVS, CDR2 FQNEAQ. CDR3 sequence reads: CASHTSLGSGEQFF.

V is TRBV6-2 or TRBV6-3 and J is TRBJ2-1. This CDR3 is built from 15 residues. From germline, CDR1 is MNHEY and CDR2 SVGEGT. CDR3: CASSYSSLTYNEQFF.

The rearrangement joins TRBV29-1 to TRBJ2-1; TCRdb outputs TRBD1, but without DNA this stays unchecked. CDR1 and CDR2 from the germline V gene are SQVTM and ANQGSEA. This CDR3 is 17 amino acids long. CDR3 residues: CSVKQPGTGTPYNEQFF.

V and J are TRBV7-2 and TRBJ1-6. CDR1 is SGHTA and CDR2 is FQGNSA in the germline V gene. This CDR3 has 11 amino acids. This CDR3 reads CASSLDSPLHF.

V usage is TRBV12-3 or TRBV12-4 and J usage is TRBJ2-7; TCRdb's D gene call, TRBD1, goes unchecked for lack of DNA. The CDR3 extends over 17 amino acids. The CDR3 loop is CASSLRGGESMSYEQYF.

The V gene is TRBV6-5, the J gene TRBJ1-2. The CDR3 has 12 residues. Germline V CDR1 and CDR2: MNHEY, SVGAGI. CDR3 sequence reads: CASSSAKYGYTF.

This chain connects TRBV7-7 to TRBJ2-5. Per the germline V gene, CDR1 is SSHAT and CDR2 is FNYEAQ (reference sequence). This CDR3 comprises 13 residues. The CDR3 reads CASSFQIQETQYF.

The CDR3 spells CAIVGPFASYGYTF. The V call is TRBV28, the J call TRBJ1-2. This CDR3 region has 14 residues. Germline lookup yields CDR1 MDHEN and CDR2 SYDVKM.

The chain couples TRBV5-1 to TRBJ1-3. The CDR3 has 14 residues. From germline, CDR1 is SGHRS and CDR2 YFSETQ. The CDR3 here is CASSLPGASGTIYF.